The sequence of this TCR beta chain was determined in a study of human T cells and chemical hapten exposure. Study-level background: Per-sample TCR yield variation was attributed mainly to small pooled library volume differences.

The germline V gene has CDR1 SGHTA and CDR2 FQGNSA. The CDR3 is 15 residues long. After removal of 1 base from V and 9 bases from J, the junction contained 7 bases not matched to a gene. Individual cDNA molecules had unique molecular identifiers attached to them by the library. Each CDR3 protein gets one entry after TCRdb re-called the RACE reads with MiXCR. The table records about 93,000 distinct CDR3 sequences, roughly 8% of them present only once. Stated time point: healthy volunteer bleed at 2 weeks. RNA extraction used unfractionated whole blood as the source of total RNA. The clonotype originates from a female donor in good health. Some clones in this sample may be carry-over from other donors' samples. This chain links TRBV7-2 with TRBJ2-4, with 9 bases fitting TRBD2. The specimen sequenced was whole blood. The CDR3 nucleotides are TGTGCCAGCAGCTTAGAGGGAGCGGGAGGAATCATTCAGTACTTC. Encoded protein: CASSLEGAGGIIQYF.